This note documents a single TCR beta chain sequence. Its antigen remains unidentified. Per-base quality was not reported, and no clone a single base away is much larger than it. Library method: the immunoSEQ multiplex PCR assay. TCRdb holds this immuneACCESS table with in-frame rearrangements only. Some clones are missing; in checked studies, unresolved V genes explain under half, and the rest has no known cause. The sample yields hundreds of thousands of clones; 87% were counted once. The top ten hold more than 0.009% of the sample. This entry is derived from a study of shared T cell receptors in the human thymus (dated by TCRdb to the early 2020s). About the full investigation: The study examined how self-reactive, shared T-cell receptor alpha chains are generated in the human thymus.

The CDR1 and CDR2 encoded by the germline V gene are MDHEN and SYDVKM. From the cysteine up to the phenylalanine, the CDR3 has a length of 15 residues. CDR3 DNA only is kept here, 45 bases in frame from base 1. Trimming leaves V shorter by 6 bases and J shorter by 2 bases, with the junction holding 3 bases beyond the gene matches. This sample was shared with a second study, whose subject was human thymus T cells. As noted in the second study: In Finland, the donors were immunologically healthy infants who were having open corrective cardiac surgery for congenital heart defects. The thymus tissue came from surgical resects taken out during corrective cardiac surgery. Usage of V and J gene segments appeared to be biased in both the thymic and the peripheral blood repertoires. The related research reported highly overlapping thymic TCR repertoires among unrelated individuals. The study characterized TCR alpha and beta repertoires from eight infant thymus samples and a few related peripheral blood samples. The cohort included several male and two female infants, with donor ages spanning 7 to 244 days. Thymocytes were released mechanically from tissue and stored at -70 °C as pellets of roughly 9-31 million cells. A QIAsymphony instrument was used to extract genomic DNA from frozen cell pellets. Using the immunoSEQ multiplex PCR assay, the TCRB and TCRAD loci were amplified from a standardized quantity of quality-controlled genomic DNA. The amplicons spanned the V(D)J region and were long enough to cover the CDR3 and allow V and J genes to be identified. The amplicons were sequenced on an Illumina platform via the commercial immunoSEQ service. Primer bias and sequencing errors were corrected as previously described, and TCRAD and TCRB were defined on the basis of the IMGT database. immunoSEQ Analyzer 3.0 and VDJTools were used for repertoire analysis, which covered basic statistics, V/J segment usage, diversity estimates, rarefaction and pairwise overlap. Diversity was estimated using the Chao1, ChaoE, Efron-Thisted, Shannon and inverse Simpson indices, and was also estimated on datasets down-sampled to the size of the smallest sample. Repertoire overlap used strict matching of CDR3 nucleotide sequence, V gene and J gene, with Jaccard-based multidimensional scaling clustering. Thymus samples yielded on average approximately 840,000 unique TCRB clonotypes, compared with 65,000 to 100,000 from blood samples.

Sequenced: thymocytes. The clonotype was recovered from a boy under two years old with a congenital heart defect. Donor details come from another sample of the same person, matched by shared clones. This chain joins TRBV28 to TRBJ2-1; 11 central nucleotides agree with TRBD2. The DNA sequence is TGTGCCAGCAGACAGGGACTAGCGGCCTACAATGAGCAGTTCTTC. It translates as CASRQGLAAYNEQFF.